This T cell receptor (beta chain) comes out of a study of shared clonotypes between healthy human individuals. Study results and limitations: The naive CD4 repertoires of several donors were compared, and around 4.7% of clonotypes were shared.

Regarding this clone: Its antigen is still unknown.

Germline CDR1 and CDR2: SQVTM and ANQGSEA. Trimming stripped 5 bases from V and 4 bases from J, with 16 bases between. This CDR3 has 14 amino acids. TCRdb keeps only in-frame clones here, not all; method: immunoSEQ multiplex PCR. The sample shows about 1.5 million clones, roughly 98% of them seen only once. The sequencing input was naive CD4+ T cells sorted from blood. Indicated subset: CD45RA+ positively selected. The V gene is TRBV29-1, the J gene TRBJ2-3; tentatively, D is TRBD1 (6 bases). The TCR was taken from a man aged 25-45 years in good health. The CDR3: CSVPPGQQADTQYF. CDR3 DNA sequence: TGCAGCGTTCCCCCCGGACAGCAGGCAGATACGCAGTATTTT.